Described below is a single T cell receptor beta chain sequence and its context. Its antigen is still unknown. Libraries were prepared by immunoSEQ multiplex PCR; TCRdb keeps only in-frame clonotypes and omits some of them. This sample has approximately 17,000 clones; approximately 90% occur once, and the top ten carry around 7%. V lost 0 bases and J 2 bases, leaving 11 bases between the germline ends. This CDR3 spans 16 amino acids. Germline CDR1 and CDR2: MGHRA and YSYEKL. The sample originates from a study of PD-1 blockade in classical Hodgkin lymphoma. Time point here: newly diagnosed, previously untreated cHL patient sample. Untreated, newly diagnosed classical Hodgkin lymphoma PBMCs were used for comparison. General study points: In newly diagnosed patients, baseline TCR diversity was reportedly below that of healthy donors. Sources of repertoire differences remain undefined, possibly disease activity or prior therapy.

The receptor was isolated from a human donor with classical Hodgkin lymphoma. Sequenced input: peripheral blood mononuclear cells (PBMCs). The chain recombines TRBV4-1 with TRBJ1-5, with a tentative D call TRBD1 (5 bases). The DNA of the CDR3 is TGCGCCAGCAGCCAAGATGGGGGACTCGGCAATCAGCCCCAGCATTTT. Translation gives CASSQDGGLGNQPQHF.